Listed below are T cell receptor beta chains from one sample, sequenced in a study of T cells after yellow fever vaccination. TCRdb used MiXCR to reprocess the 5' RACE reads, holding one entry per CDR3 protein. The table has fewer than 150,000 distinct CDR3 sequences, about 7.8% seen once. The source material was CD4+ T cells sorted from PBMCs, sampled roughly 46 days after the first yellow fever vaccination. All receptors come from a young man who received the YFV17D yellow fever vaccine. CDR3s include the opening cysteine and the closing phenylalanine or tryptophan. A D gene is named only where the DNA matches it firmly. Expanded clones get a size class; other rows say once, few or many, or leave the size out.

clone size,D gene,V gene,CDR3 length,J gene,CDR3 protein,CDR3 DNA
many,-,TRBV5-1,14,TRBJ2-1,CASSLVGFGNEQFF,TGCGCCAGCAGCTTGGTAGGGTTTGGCAATGAGCAGTTCTTC
many,-,TRBV12-3/TRBV12-4,13,TRBJ2-5,CASVRGAGETQYF,TGTGCCAGCGTCCGGGGGGCGGGTGAGACCCAGTACTTC
few,TRBD1,TRBV5-6,13,TRBJ1-2,CASSLDRARGYTF,TGTGCCAGCAGTCTGGACAGGGCCCGTGGCTACACCTTC
many,-,TRBV7-6,15,TRBJ1-5,CASSPQAGAGQPQHF,TGTGCCAGCAGCCCTCAGGCGGGGGCCGGTCAGCCCCAGCATTTT
-,TRBD1,TRBV4-3,16,TRBJ2-7,CASSHLAGQASYEQYF,TGCGCCAGCAGCCATCTCGCTGGACAGGCATCCTACGAGCAGTACTTC
few,TRBD2,TRBV5-4,16,TRBJ2-1,CASSLVGLAGDNEQFF,TGTGCCAGCAGCTTGGTAGGACTAGCGGGAGACAATGAGCAGTTCTTC
many,TRBD1,TRBV5-1,14,TRBJ1-2,CASSSGQVDYGYTF,TGCGCCAGCAGCTCGGGACAGGTAGACTATGGCTACACCTTC
many,-,TRBV18,13,TRBJ1-1,CASSSSMNTEAFF,TGTGCCAGCTCATCGAGCATGAACACTGAAGCTTTCTTT
many,TRBD2,TRBV19,15,TRBJ2-1,CASSNPAGGVNEQFF,TGTGCCAGTAGTAATCCGGCGGGGGGGGTAAATGAGCAGTTCTTC
many,-,TRBV7-9,11,TRBJ2-1,CASSVQMEQFF,TGTGCCAGCAGCGTCCAAATGGAGCAGTTCTTC
many,-,TRBV5-1,14,TRBJ1-1,CASSLAVGNTEAFF,TGCGCCAGCAGCTTGGCCGTCGGGAACACTGAAGCTTTCTTT
many,-,TRBV3-1,12,TRBJ2-2,CASSQADGELFF,TGTGCCAGCAGCCAAGCGGACGGGGAGCTGTTTTTT
-,-,TRBV7-8,14,TRBJ1-2,CASSPRGFNYGYTF,TGTGCCAGCAGCCCCAGAGGGTTCAACTATGGCTACACCTTC
few,-,TRBV4-3,13,TRBJ2-7,CASSPNNLREQYF,TGCGCCAGCAGCCCCAATAATCTGAGGGAGCAGTACTTC
many,-,TRBV12-3/TRBV12-4,15,TRBJ2-5,CASSFDGGPGETQYF,TGTGCCAGCAGTTTTGACGGGGGGCCTGGAGAGACCCAGTACTTC
-,TRBD1,TRBV11-2,13,TRBJ1-5,CASSWTGFQPQHF,TGTGCCAGCAGCTGGACAGGGTTTCAGCCCCAGCATTTT
many,-,TRBV7-2,14,TRBJ2-3,CASSLAQDTDTQYF,TGTGCCAGCAGCTTAGCACAGGACACAGATACGCAGTATTTT
many,TRBD1,TRBV10-3,16,TRBJ2-7,CAISDPSRQGVPEQYF,TGTGCCATCAGTGACCCCTCTCGACAGGGGGTCCCCGAGCAGTACTTC
many,-,TRBV20-1,15,TRBJ1-1,CSARDSGTASTEAFF,TGCAGTGCTAGAGACTCCGGGACGGCGTCGACTGAAGCTTTCTTT
few,-,TRBV18,18,TRBJ1-4,CASSPPDGRSTTNEKLFF,TGTGCCAGCTCACCACCGGACGGTCGAAGCACAACTAATGAAAAACTGTTTTTT
many,-,TRBV12-3/TRBV12-4,15,TRBJ2-1,CASSLGARQHNEQFF,TGTGCCAGCAGTTTAGGGGCCCGACAGCATAATGAGCAGTTCTTC
many,-,TRBV27,14,TRBJ1-6,CASSFRDPGAPLHF,TGTGCCAGCAGTTTCCGGGACCCTGGGGCACCCCTCCACTTT
many,TRBD1,TRBV7-8,16,TRBJ1-5,CASSPFGQGAIQPQHF,TGTGCCAGCAGCCCCTTTGGACAGGGGGCGATTCAGCCCCAGCATTTT
many,-,TRBV6-1,15,TRBJ2-3,CASNLYRPSTDTQYF,TGTGCCAGCAATCTCTATCGGCCTAGCACAGATACGCAGTATTTT
many,TRBD2,TRBV10-3,14,TRBJ2-2,CAITQLAGTGELFF,TGTGCCATCACCCAGCTAGCGGGCACCGGGGAGCTGTTTTTT
many,-,TRBV11-2,14,TRBJ2-5,CASSPRQYQETQYF,TGTGCCAGCAGCCCCCGACAGTACCAAGAGACCCAGTACTTC
-,TRBD2,TRBV18,13,TRBJ2-7,CASSRGGSDEQYF,TGTGCCAGCTCACGGGGGGGAAGCGACGAGCAGTACTTC
many,-,TRBV7-2,15,TRBJ2-7,CASSLAGVGGYEQYF,TGTGCCAGCAGCTTAGCGGGAGTAGGCGGCTACGAGCAGTACTTC
many,TRBD1,TRBV4-1,18,TRBJ1-5,CASSPQGTGGKSGQPQHF,TGCGCCAGCAGCCCGCAGGGGACAGGGGGTAAATCGGGTCAGCCCCAGCATTTT
many,-,TRBV6-5,12,TRBJ1-6,CASSYGDSPLHF,TGTGCCAGCAGTTACGGCGATTCACCCCTCCACTTT
many,TRBD2,TRBV6-2/TRBV6-3,18,TRBJ2-5,CASGSRLAGAVGQETQYF,TGTGCCAGCGGCTCCAGACTAGCGGGGGCCGTGGGGCAAGAGACCCAGTACTTC
many,-,TRBV7-9,12,TRBJ2-3,CASSNGWDTQYF,TGTGCCAGCAGCAACGGGTGGGATACGCAGTATTTT
few,-,TRBV4-2,19,TRBJ2-2,CASSQGPGLTQSNTGELFF,TGTGCCAGCAGCCAGGGGCCCGGACTCACTCAATCGAACACCGGGGAGCTGTTTTTT
many,TRBD1,TRBV5-1,16,TRBJ2-4,CASSWAGTGSKNIQYF,TGCGCCAGCAGCTGGGCCGGGACAGGGTCCAAAAACATTCAGTACTTC
many,-,TRBV6-5,15,TRBJ2-7,CASSYERGAPYEQYF,TGTGCCAGCAGTTATGAACGAGGGGCCCCTTACGAGCAGTACTTC
many,-,TRBV4-3,13,TRBJ2-3,CASSQVLTDTQYF,TGCGCCAGCAGCCAAGTGCTGACAGATACGCAGTATTTT
many,-,TRBV5-1,15,TRBJ2-2,CASSLGQFITGELFF,TGCGCCAGCAGCTTGGGACAGTTTATCACCGGGGAGCTGTTTTTT
-,TRBD1,TRBV5-4,15,TRBJ1-1,CASSSKVTGDTEAFF,TGTGCCAGCAGCTCGAAAGTAACAGGGGACACTGAAGCTTTCTTT
many,-,TRBV4-1,15,TRBJ2-7,CASSDYRDGTYEQYF,TGCGCCAGCAGCGATTACCGGGACGGAACGTACGAGCAGTACTTC
many,-,TRBV11-2,13,TRBJ1-4,CASSFAGSEKLFF,TGTGCCAGCAGCTTTGCAGGCAGTGAAAAACTGTTTTTT
many,TRBD1,TRBV4-3,14,TRBJ1-2,CASSQTGQGSGYTF,TGCGCCAGCAGCCAAACCGGACAGGGGTCTGGCTACACCTTC
many,-,TRBV12-3/TRBV12-4,17,TRBJ2-4,CASSPRTAPLAKNIQYF,TGTGCCAGCAGTCCCCGGACAGCACCCTTAGCCAAAAACATTCAGTACTTC